The next 28 T cell receptor beta chains were all read from a single sample in a study of T cell repertoires in cytomegalovirus infection. TCRdb processed the reads anew with MiXCR; each CDR3 protein has one entry. The sample lists 250,000 to 300,000 distinct CDR3 sequences, over 15% seen once, with about 45% in the top ten. The sequencing sample was made of CD8+ T cells from PBMCs. All receptors come from a human donor in good health (CMV status not recorded). Some clones in this sample may be carry-over from other donors' samples.

This clonotype was counted once. The J gene is TRBJ2-5, the V gene TRBV29-1; either TRBD1 or TRBD2 may supply D (5 bases each). Trimming pared 5 bases from V and 5 bases from J, leaving 12 bases between. Looked up from germline, CDR1 is SQVTM and CDR2 is ANQGSEA. The CDR3 runs 12 residues. The CDR3 DNA follows: TGCAGCGTTCATCTTGAGGGGGAGACCCAGTACTTC. It yields the protein CSVHLEGETQYF.

The chain is built from TRBV9 and TRBJ2-6; D tentatively reads TRBD1 or TRBD2 (5 bases each). This CDR3 contains 16 residues. V was clipped by 4 bases and J by 9 bases, with 20 bases between them. Germline CDR1 and CDR2: SGDLS and YYNGEE. CDR3 nucleotide sequence: TGTGCCAGCAGCATCGGGACGGTAAGACGGGGCAACGTCCTGACTTTC. Amino acid sequence: CASSIGTVRRGNVLTF.

This clonotype was seen only a few times. The V call is TRBV28, the J call TRBJ2-5, with D possibly matching TRBD2 (7 bases). Trimming removed 3 bases from V and 1 base from J, with 15 bases in between. CDR3 size: 16 residues. Germline loops: CDR1 MDHEN, CDR2 SYDVKM. The CDR3 reads CASSFPGGRFQETQYF. In DNA form, the CDR3 reads TGTGCCAGCAGTTTCCCGGGGGGCCGCTTCCAAGAGACCCAGTACTTC.

The chain joins TRBV5-4 to TRBJ1-5; 7 positions match TRBD1. The CDR3 loop spans 21 amino acids. V lost 1 base, J lost 2 bases, and 21 bases stayed unmatched. From germline, CDR1 is SGHNT and CDR2 YYREEE (reference sequence). This chain's CDR3 is CASSLCVSGTVGRFGNQPQHF. As DNA, the CDR3 is TGTGCCAGCAGCTTGTGCGTATCGGGGACAGTGGGGAGATTTGGCAATCAGCCCCAGCATTTT.

This clonotype was recorded only once. One end of the junction is discordant with germline, which a read error may explain. The rearrangement uses TRBV9 and TRBJ1-6, with D unclear. Germline lookup yields CDR1 SGDLS and CDR2 YYNGEE. CDR3 length equals 15 residues. This chain's CDR3 is CASSVDGDYNSPLHF. CDR3 in DNA: TGTGCCAGCAGCGTGGACGGAGACTATAACTCACCCCTCCACTTT.

This clonotype showed up just once. The gene calls are TRBV7-9 and TRBJ2-1, with 8 bases fitting TRBD2. CDR1 is SEHNR and CDR2 is FQNEAQ in the germline V gene (reference sequence). This CDR3 region has 17 residues. V shed 1 base and J 7 bases; nucleotides not matched to a gene: 12. CDR3 nucleotide sequence: TGTGCCAGCAGCTTAGAGGAATGGCGGGGGGCGCAAAATGAGCAGTTCTTC. It yields the protein CASSLEEWRGAQNEQFF.

This clonotype showed up many times. This rearrangement joins TRBV7-2 to TRBJ2-1; D might be TRBD1 (5 bases). The CDR3 totals 16 residues. V lost 1 base, J lost 3 bases, and 13 bases lay in between. Germline CDR1 and CDR2: SGHTA and FQGNSA. CDR3 sequence (DNA): TGTGCCAGCAGCTTAGAATGGGGCCGCAGCTACAATGAGCAGTTCTTC. It translates to CASSLEWGRSYNEQFF.

This clonotype was picked up many times. The rearrangement uses TRBV7-2 and TRBJ2-6; D not resolved. Germline-derived CDR1 and CDR2 are SGHTA and FQGNSA. The ends were cut back, 1 base at V and 0 bases at J, with 10 bases in the middle. The CDR3 runs to 17 residues. The CDR3 region has the DNA TGTGCCAGCAGCTTAGAGGCCGTCTACTCTGGGGCCAACGTCCTGACTTTC. It is translated as CASSLEAVYSGANVLTF.

This clonotype turned up a few times. This chain uses TRBV11-2 with TRBJ2-1, with TRBD2 identical over 7 bases. This CDR3 region has 18 residues. V lost 0 bases to trimming and J lost 3 bases; unmatched junction nucleotides: 11. The germline CDR1 and CDR2 sequences are SGHAT and FQNNGV. CDR3 region: CASSLDWLAAGNYNEQFF. As DNA, the CDR3 is TGTGCCAGCAGCTTAGATTGGCTAGCGGCGGGAAACTACAATGAGCAGTTCTTC.

The V and J genes are TRBV3-1 and TRBJ1-6, with D hard to call. CDR1 and CDR2 from the germline V gene are LGHDT and YNNKEL (reference sequence). With 6 bases removed from V and 4 bases from J, the gap between germline ends came to 13 bases. There are 15 residues in the CDR3. CDR3 sequence: CASRQDRGYNSPLHF. The DNA of the CDR3 is TGTGCCAGCAGGCAGGATAGAGGGTATAATTCACCCCTCCACTTT.

The chain carries TRBV19 and TRBJ2-1, with a weak D call TRBD2 (6 bases). The CDR3 covers 13 residues. Germline V lookup: CDR1 LNHDA, CDR2 SQIVND (reference sequence). V was pared by 10 bases and J by 5 bases, with 15 bases between. The CDR3 DNA sequence: TGTGCCACTGCGGGGAGAGTCAACAATGAGCAGTTCTTC. Residues: CATAGRVNNEQFF.

This clonotype turned up a few times. The chain joins TRBV20-1 to TRBJ2-3; no clear D. The CDR3 loop spans 15 amino acids. CDR1 is DFQATT and CDR2 is SNEGSKA in the germline V gene (reference sequence). V was pared by 1 base and J by 2 bases, with 13 bases between. DNA for the CDR3: TGCAGTGCTAGAGGGACCGAGCTTAACACAGATACGCAGTATTTT. Protein sequence: CSARGTELNTDTQYF.

This clonotype showed up just a few times. The gene calls are TRBV7-8 and TRBJ2-1; a possible D gene is TRBD2 (5 bases). Trimming stripped 0 bases from V and 3 bases from J, with 9 bases between. CDR1 and CDR2 from the germline V gene are SGHVS and FQNEAQ. The CDR3 has 15 residues. The CDR3 nucleotides are TGTGCCAGCAGCTTAGCGTCCGGGGTCTACAATGAGCAGTTCTTC. This encodes CASSLASGVYNEQFF.

The chain recombines TRBV28 with TRBJ2-5, with 11 bases identical to TRBD2. The CDR3 runs to 15 residues. The V gene's germline CDR1 is MDHEN and CDR2 SYDVKM. V lost 4 bases to trimming and J lost 3 bases; unmatched junction nucleotides: 4. CDR3 sequence: CASSYSGGAEETQYF. The DNA of the CDR3 is TGTGCCAGCAGTTATAGCGGGGGGGCTGAAGAGACCCAGTACTTC.

This clonotype was counted many times. V gene TRBV6-6 combines with J gene TRBJ2-6; 7 bases agree with TRBD1. In germline, CDR1 is MNHNY, CDR2 SVGAGI (reference sequence). With V trimmed by 2 bases and J by 1 base, 11 bases remained unmatched. The CDR3 loop spans 19 amino acids. DNA for the CDR3: TGTGCCAGCAGTTACGAGGCCGACAGGGTTACGTCTGGGGCCAACGTCCTGACTTTC. It codes for CASSYEADRVTSGANVLTF.

The sample holds many counts of this clonotype. J is TRBJ1-1 and V is TRBV28; D not certain. With 6 bases removed from V and 5 bases from J, the gap between germline ends came to 16 bases. CDR1 is MDHEN and CDR2 is SYDVKM in the germline V gene. The CDR3 has 14 amino acids. This CDR3 is CASSSHRLGTEAFF. Here the CDR3 DNA reads TGTGCCAGCAGCTCTCACCGCTTGGGGACTGAAGCTTTCTTT.

Regarding this clonotype: One end of the junction varies from germline; a read error may be responsible. This sequence joins TRBV4-1 and TRBJ2-1, with 7 bases identical to TRBD2. Germline V gene sequence: CDR1 MGHRA, CDR2 YSYEKL. The CDR3 is 16 residues long. In DNA form, the CDR3 reads TGCGCCAGCAGCCAAGATTTGGCGGGACTACCGGTATCGTCACACTTC. Translated: CASSQDLAGLPVSSHF.

V and J are TRBV15 and TRBJ1-1; TRBD1 matches at 7 bases. Germline loops: CDR1 LNHNV, CDR2 YYDKDF (reference sequence). The CDR3 covers 14 residues. Losses at the gene ends were 5 bases for V and 5 bases for J; bases not matched to a gene: 8. CDR3 DNA sequence: TGTGCCACCAGCTTGCGACAGGGAGGGACTGAAGCTTTCTTT. Protein: CATSLRQGGTEAFF. Combining the CDR3 with reference TRBV15 and TRBJ1-1 gives the whole variable domain DAMVIQNPRYQVTQFGKPVTLSCSQTLNHNVMYWYQQKSSQAPKLLFHYYDKDFNNEADTPDNFQSRRPNTSFCFLDIRSPGLGDTAMYLCATSLRQGGTEAFFGQGTRLTVV.

At least ten counts were recorded for this clonotype. This chain links TRBV6-2 or TRBV6-3 with TRBJ2-2; D is possibly TRBD2 (5 bases). V was trimmed by 3 bases and J by 1 base, leaving 18 bases between them. The CDR3 is made up of 18 amino acids. Germline V lookup: CDR1 MNHEY, CDR2 SVGEGT. As DNA, the CDR3 is TGTGCCAGCAGTTATCCGACCTGGGAGCCGTTGAACACCGGGGAGCTGTTTTTT. Amino acids: CASSYPTWEPLNTGELFF.

The V and J genes are TRBV29-1 and TRBJ2-5; D possibly matches TRBD1 or TRBD2 (6 bases each). Per the germline V gene, CDR1 is SQVTM and CDR2 is ANQGSEA. Trimming took 3 bases from V and 5 from J, leaving 19 bases between them. CDR3 size: 15 residues. The CDR3 DNA sequence: TGCAGCGTTGAGGGGGAGGTTGGGGGGCCGGAGACCCAGTACTTC. Translation gives CSVEGEVGGPETQYF. Looking up the rest from reference TRBV29-1 and TRBJ2-5 gives the full variable domain: SAVISQKPSRDICQRGTSLTIQCQVDSQVTMMFWYRQQPGQSLTLIATANQGSEATYESGFVIDKFPISRPNLTFSTLTVSNMSPEDSSIYLCSVEGEVGGPETQYFGPGTRLLVL.

The J gene is TRBJ2-1, the V gene TRBV6-5, with a possible D match to TRBD1 (5 bases). Germline CDR1 is MNHEY and CDR2 is SVGAGI. V was pared by 0 bases and J by 8 bases, with 17 bases between. This CDR3 spans 16 amino acids. The CDR3 coding sequence is TGTGCCAGCAGTTACTCGCTTCAGGGTGGGTGGCATGAGCAGTTCTTC. Its translation is CASSYSLQGGWHEQFF.

This chain joins TRBV28 and TRBJ1-6; TRBD1 might be the D (6 bases). CDR3 length: 14 residues. Germline lookup yields CDR1 MDHEN and CDR2 SYDVKM. The V end lost 5 bases, the J end lost 9 bases, and 14 bases lay between the germline ends. The CDR3 DNA is TGTGCCAGCAGTATAACAGGGCAGAGTTCACCCCTCCACTTT. Encoded protein: CASSITGQSSPLHF.

In this sample, this clonotype turned up a few times. The CDR3 region is CASSYPGVRAKETQYF. The CDR3 DNA follows: TGTGCCAGCAGTTACCCAGGGGTTCGAGCGAAAGAGACCCAGTACTTC. V gene TRBV6-6 combines with J gene TRBJ2-5; perhaps TRBD1 as D (6 bases). CDR1 MNHNY and CDR2 SVGAGI come from the germline V gene (reference sequence). The CDR3 is 16 amino acids. V was trimmed by 2 bases and J by 3 bases, leaving 16 bases between them.

The table lists this clonotype with many counts. The gene calls are TRBV6-1 and TRBJ1-6, with D perhaps TRBD1 (5 bases). CDR1 is MNHNS and CDR2 is SASEGT in the germline V gene. V was clipped by 7 bases and J by 14 bases, with 24 bases between them. The CDR3 covers 15 residues. The CDR3 loop is CASKPTGARTETLHF. The DNA of the CDR3 is TGTGCCAGCAAACCTACAGGAGCTAGGACGGAGACCCTCCACTTT.

The chain joins TRBV7-9 to TRBJ1-2; 7 bases are a match to TRBD1. V lost 3 bases and J lost 3; bases outside the gene matches: 7. This CDR3 is built from 15 residues. The germline V gene has CDR1 SEHNR and CDR2 FQNEAQ (reference sequence). The CDR3 loop is CASSFGAGGDYGYTF. CDR3 in DNA: TGTGCCAGCAGCTTCGGGGCAGGGGGTGACTATGGCTACACCTTC.

At least ten counts were recorded for this clonotype. The rearrangement links TRBV7-8 to TRBJ2-2; D is unresolved. CDR3 length: 15 amino acids. In germline, CDR1 is SGHVS, CDR2 FQNEAQ. The V end was cut by 3 bases, the J end by 2 bases, with 10 bases between. The CDR3 DNA is TGTGCCAGCAGCTTCGGAAGCCCTAACACCGGGGAGCTGTTTTTT. It is translated as CASSFGSPNTGELFF.

CDR3 amino acids: CASSQAWRGAGELFF. Here the CDR3 DNA reads TGCGCCAGCAGCCAAGCTTGGCGGGGGGCTGGGGAGCTGTTTTTT. V and J are TRBV4-3 and TRBJ2-2; 8 nucleotides align to TRBD2. Trimming cost V 1 base and J 8 bases; bases outside gene matches: 6. This CDR3 has 15 residues. Per germline, CDR1 LGHNA and CDR2 YSLEER.

This clonotype was observed a handful of times. The chain links TRBV15 to TRBJ2-7; 10 bases agree with TRBD1. Germline CDR1 reads LNHNV; CDR2 reads YYDKDF (reference sequence). V was pared by 3 bases and J by 3 bases, with 2 bases of the junction left unmatched. CDR3 size: 14 residues. For the CDR3, the DNA is TGTGCCACCAGCAGCCGGGACAGGGGCTACGAGCAGTACTTC. Translated: CATSSRDRGYEQYF.